The rows below give T cell receptor beta chains drawn from one sample of a study of OX40 agonist ivuxolimab in advanced cancers. Sequencing was performed with immunoSEQ multiplex PCR; in TCRdb, only in-frame clones are kept and a portion is missing. Of 25,000 or so clones in the sample, roughly 71% were seen once. Here the sequenced sample was CD4+ or CD8+ T cells sorted from blood, taken in a trial of the OX40 agonist ivuxolimab. The source of these receptors is an adult with an advanced solid tumor such as melanoma, head and neck, liver or kidney cancer. Both conserved end residues are part of each CDR3. The D gene is left open where the match is weak. The size entry is marked missing in some rows and otherwise reads once, few, many or a size class.

v_call: TRBV5-1; j_call: TRBJ1-1; d_call: TRBD1; clone_size: -; cdr3_nt: TGCGCCAGCAGCTTGGAAGGACAGGGAGCTGAAGCTTTCTTT; cdr3_aa: CASSLEGQGAEAFF
v_call: TRBV4-1; j_call: TRBJ2-1; d_call: -; clone_size: few; cdr3_nt: TGCGCCAGCAGCCAAGATCAGGCGTGGGACAATGAGCAGTTCTTC; cdr3_aa: CASSQDQAWDNEQFF
v_call: TRBV5-4; j_call: TRBJ2-5; d_call: TRBD1; clone_size: -; cdr3_nt: TGTGCCAGCAGCTCCGGACAGGGTCAAGAGACCCAGTACTTC; cdr3_aa: CASSSGQGQETQYF
v_call: TRBV19; j_call: TRBJ2-1; d_call: -; clone_size: once; cdr3_nt: TGTGCCACGAGACTGTACAATGAGCAGTTCTTC; cdr3_aa: CATRLYNEQFF
v_call: TRBV5-5; j_call: TRBJ2-6; d_call: -; clone_size: -; cdr3_nt: TGTGCCAGCAGCCTCACATGGAGCTCTGGGGCCAACGTCCTGACTTTC; cdr3_aa: CASSLTWSSGANVLTF
v_call: TRBV25-1; j_call: TRBJ1-2; d_call: -; clone_size: -; cdr3_nt: TGTGCCAGCAGGCCGTTCGGGGGAGACCACCATGGCTACACCTTC; cdr3_aa: CASRPFGGDHHGYTF
v_call: TRBV19; j_call: TRBJ2-5; d_call: -; clone_size: -; cdr3_nt: TGTGCCAGCAGACAAGCGGGTGAGACCCAGTACTTC; cdr3_aa: CASRQAGETQYF
v_call: TRBV18; j_call: TRBJ1-2; d_call: -; clone_size: -; cdr3_nt: TGTGCCAGCTCTCCAGACACGGGTTTTGCCTACACCTTC; cdr3_aa: CASSPDTGFAYTF
v_call: TRBV4-1; j_call: TRBJ2-3; d_call: -; clone_size: -; cdr3_nt: TGCGCCAGCAGCCTTAACTCGGGTCCAGATACGCAGTATTTT; cdr3_aa: CASSLNSGPDTQYF
v_call: TRBV5-1; j_call: TRBJ2-1; d_call: TRBD2; clone_size: few; cdr3_nt: TGCGCCAGCAGCATGGGACTAGCGGGAGATTCCTACAATGAGCAGTTCTTC; cdr3_aa: CASSMGLAGDSYNEQFF
v_call: TRBV6-1; j_call: TRBJ1-5; d_call: -; clone_size: -; cdr3_nt: TGTGCCAGCATAGACAGCGGCAATCAGCCCCAGCATTTT; cdr3_aa: CASIDSGNQPQHF
v_call: TRBV7-2; j_call: TRBJ2-7; d_call: TRBD1; clone_size: few; cdr3_nt: TGTGCCAGCAGCTTGTCCGGACAGGGTTCCTACGAGCAGTACTTC; cdr3_aa: CASSLSGQGSYEQYF
v_call: TRBV4-3; j_call: TRBJ2-7; d_call: -; clone_size: -; cdr3_nt: TGCGCCAGCAGCCAAGTAACTCTTTCAGGCTCCTACGAGCAGTACTTC; cdr3_aa: CASSQVTLSGSYEQYF
v_call: TRBV4-1; j_call: TRBJ2-7; d_call: TRBD1; clone_size: -; cdr3_nt: TGCGCCAGCAGCCAGTCAGGTGGACAGGGTAAGAACGAGCAGTACTTC; cdr3_aa: CASSQSGGQGKNEQYF
v_call: TRBV6-5; j_call: TRBJ2-2; d_call: -; clone_size: -; cdr3_nt: TGTGCCAGCAGTTACGCCCGGGCCCAAGGGGCCGGGGAGCTGTTTTTT; cdr3_aa: CASSYARAQGAGELFF
v_call: TRBV5-4; j_call: TRBJ2-1; d_call: -; clone_size: -; cdr3_nt: TGTGCCAGCAGCGTTACAGGGTATGAGCAGTTCTTC; cdr3_aa: CASSVTGYEQFF
v_call: TRBV7-2; j_call: TRBJ2-3; d_call: TRBD1; clone_size: -; cdr3_nt: TGTGCCAGCAGCCCCCCCGGCAGGGGGCCAGATACGCAGTATTTT; cdr3_aa: CASSPPGRGPDTQYF
v_call: TRBV4-3; j_call: TRBJ2-3; d_call: TRBD2; clone_size: -; cdr3_nt: TGCGCCAGCAGCCAAGATTTTTTACTAGCGGGGGCGGCAGATACGCAGTATTTT; cdr3_aa: CASSQDFLLAGAADTQYF
v_call: TRBV30; j_call: TRBJ1-1; d_call: -; clone_size: -; cdr3_nt: TGTGCCTGGGGACGGGGAGCCAACACTGAAGCTTTCTTT; cdr3_aa: CAWGRGANTEAFF
v_call: TRBV7-2; j_call: TRBJ1-2; d_call: TRBD1; clone_size: few; cdr3_nt: TGTGCCAGCAGCCCCCTTTTAGGCAGGGGGCCTTACTATGGCTACACCTTC; cdr3_aa: CASSPLLGRGPYYGYTF
v_call: TRBV5-6; j_call: TRBJ1-5; d_call: -; clone_size: -; cdr3_nt: TGTGCCAGCAGCGCTAAGGAGGGGTGGCAGCCCCAGCATTTT; cdr3_aa: CASSAKEGWQPQHF
v_call: TRBV19; j_call: TRBJ2-2; d_call: -; clone_size: -; cdr3_nt: TGTGCCAGTATAGGGGGGCGAACGTTGAACACCGGGGAGCTGTTTTTT; cdr3_aa: CASIGGRTLNTGELFF
v_call: TRBV28; j_call: TRBJ1-2; d_call: TRBD1; clone_size: -; cdr3_nt: TGTGCCAGCAGTTTATGGGATTACAGGGGGACTGGCTACACCTTC; cdr3_aa: CASSLWDYRGTGYTF
v_call: TRBV19; j_call: TRBJ1-5; d_call: -; clone_size: -; cdr3_nt: TGTGCCAGTAGTCGAGGCGTTGTTCAGCCCCAGCATTTT; cdr3_aa: CASSRGVVQPQHF
v_call: TRBV6-1; j_call: TRBJ2-7; d_call: TRBD1; clone_size: once; cdr3_nt: TGTGCCAGCAGTGAAGCGTGGGGATCCCAGGGGGTGCAGTACTTC; cdr3_aa: CASSEAWGSQGVQYF
v_call: TRBV19; j_call: TRBJ2-7; d_call: -; clone_size: -; cdr3_nt: TGTGCCAGTAGTATACTGGGAAGCGGCTACGAGCAGTACTTC; cdr3_aa: CASSILGSGYEQYF
v_call: TRBV7-2; j_call: TRBJ1-2; d_call: TRBD1; clone_size: -; cdr3_nt: TGTGCCAGCAGCTTCCAGATAGGGGGCTTCTATGGCTACACCTTC; cdr3_aa: CASSFQIGGFYGYTF
v_call: TRBV14; j_call: TRBJ2-1; d_call: TRBD2; clone_size: -; cdr3_nt: TGTGCCAGCAGCCAAGGTTTAGCGGGAGGCCCCTCCTACAATGAGCAGTTCTTC; cdr3_aa: CASSQGLAGGPSYNEQFF
v_call: TRBV6-5; j_call: TRBJ1-2; d_call: TRBD1; clone_size: few; cdr3_nt: TGTGCCAGCAGAAGACAGGGCTATGGCTACACCTTC; cdr3_aa: CASRRQGYGYTF
v_call: TRBV18; j_call: TRBJ2-3; d_call: TRBD1; clone_size: once; cdr3_nt: TGTGCCAGCTCCCCGAGGACAGGGGAAGATACGCAGTATTTT; cdr3_aa: CASSPRTGEDTQYF
v_call: TRBV19; j_call: TRBJ1-4; d_call: -; clone_size: -; cdr3_nt: TGTGCCAGTAGGTGGCTTTTTAATGAAAAACTGTTTTTT; cdr3_aa: CASRWLFNEKLFF
v_call: TRBV11-2; j_call: TRBJ1-6; d_call: -; clone_size: few; cdr3_nt: TGTGCCAGCAGCTTAGATCGGAGGGTGGGAAATTCACCCCTCCACTTT; cdr3_aa: CASSLDRRVGNSPLHF
v_call: TRBV15; j_call: TRBJ1-5; d_call: TRBD1; clone_size: -; cdr3_nt: TGTGCCACCAGCAGGGACAGGGGATGGGGTCAGCCCCAGCATTTT; cdr3_aa: CATSRDRGWGQPQHF
v_call: TRBV7-8; j_call: TRBJ2-5; d_call: -; clone_size: -; cdr3_nt: TGTGCCAGCAGCTCCCCAACCGGGACCTCTCTTAGGGAGACCCAGTACTTC; cdr3_aa: CASSSPTGTSLRETQYF
v_call: TRBV10-3; j_call: TRBJ1-5; d_call: TRBD1; clone_size: -; cdr3_nt: TGTGCCATCAGTGAGGGGACAGGGAAAAATCAGCCCCAGCATTTT; cdr3_aa: CAISEGTGKNQPQHF
v_call: TRBV29-1; j_call: TRBJ1-1; d_call: -; clone_size: few; cdr3_nt: TGCAGCGTTGAACCGGTCATGAACACTGAAGCTTTCTTT; cdr3_aa: CSVEPVMNTEAFF
v_call: TRBV5-6; j_call: TRBJ2-5; d_call: -; clone_size: -; cdr3_nt: TGTGCCAGCAGCTTGGGGGGGCTAGAGACCCAGTACTTC; cdr3_aa: CASSLGGLETQYF
v_call: TRBV28; j_call: TRBJ1-3; d_call: TRBD1; clone_size: -; cdr3_nt: TGTGCCAGCAGTTTTCCCGACAGGGGGGGTGGAAACACCATATATTTT; cdr3_aa: CASSFPDRGGGNTIYF
v_call: TRBV7-2; j_call: TRBJ1-1; d_call: -; clone_size: -; cdr3_nt: TGTGCCAGCACCGTCGTTATGAACACTGAAGCTTTCTTT; cdr3_aa: CASTVVMNTEAFF
v_call: TRBV4-1; j_call: TRBJ1-5; d_call: -; clone_size: medium-sized; cdr3_nt: TGCGCCAGCAGCCAAGTGTTACAGGTTAGGGTCAATCAGCCCCAGCATTTT; cdr3_aa: CASSQVLQVRVNQPQHF
v_call: TRBV6-1; j_call: TRBJ2-7; d_call: TRBD2; clone_size: -; cdr3_nt: TGTGCCAGCAGTGCCCGGACTAGCGGGAGTCCCTACGAGCAGTACTTC; cdr3_aa: CASSARTSGSPYEQYF
v_call: TRBV4-1; j_call: TRBJ2-2; d_call: TRBD2; clone_size: -; cdr3_nt: TGCGCCAGCAGCCAGAGGGGAAGCGGGGGGTCTAACACCGGGGAGCTGTTTTTT; cdr3_aa: CASSQRGSGGSNTGELFF
v_call: TRBV6-1; j_call: TRBJ2-3; d_call: TRBD1; clone_size: -; cdr3_nt: TGTGCCAGCAGTGGTCTTACAAGGACAGGGGGAGGAGATACGCAGTATTTT; cdr3_aa: CASSGLTRTGGGDTQYF
v_call: TRBV4-1; j_call: TRBJ1-5; d_call: -; clone_size: -; cdr3_nt: TGCGCCAGCAGCCAAGTAGGAAGTAGCAATCAGCCCCAGCATTTT; cdr3_aa: CASSQVGSSNQPQHF
v_call: TRBV11-2; j_call: TRBJ2-5; d_call: -; clone_size: -; cdr3_nt: TGTGCCAGCAGCCGTAGGCAGGGGGGCCAGACCCAGTACTTC; cdr3_aa: CASSRRQGGQTQYF
v_call: TRBV11-2; j_call: TRBJ2-4; d_call: -; clone_size: -; cdr3_nt: TGTGCCAGCAGCTTAGATCGGGTCGCCAAAAACATTCAGTACTTC; cdr3_aa: CASSLDRVAKNIQYF
v_call: TRBV28; j_call: TRBJ1-5; d_call: TRBD1; clone_size: few; cdr3_nt: TGTGCCAGCAGTTTTGGCAGGGGGAGCAATCAGCCCCAGCATTTT; cdr3_aa: CASSFGRGSNQPQHF
v_call: TRBV28; j_call: TRBJ2-4; d_call: -; clone_size: -; cdr3_nt: TGTGCCAGCAGTTTCTACAGGGAGGGGGGAGCCAAAAACATTCAGTACTTC; cdr3_aa: CASSFYREGGAKNIQYF
v_call: TRBV29-1; j_call: TRBJ2-1; d_call: TRBD1; clone_size: -; cdr3_nt: TGCAGCGCCAGACAGGGATCCTACAATGAGCAGTTCTTC; cdr3_aa: CSARQGSYNEQFF
v_call: TRBV7-2; j_call: TRBJ1-1; d_call: TRBD1; clone_size: -; cdr3_nt: TGTGCCAGCAGCCGCAAAACCGGGACAGCTATCACGAACACTGAAGCTTTCTTT; cdr3_aa: CASSRKTGTAITNTEAFF
v_call: TRBV18; j_call: TRBJ2-3; d_call: TRBD1; clone_size: few; cdr3_nt: TGTGCCAGCTCAAAAGACAGGGCGACAGATACGCAGTATTTT; cdr3_aa: CASSKDRATDTQYF
v_call: TRBV19; j_call: TRBJ2-1; d_call: -; clone_size: -; cdr3_nt: TGTGCCAGTAGTACGACTAGTATAAATGAGCAGTTCTTC; cdr3_aa: CASSTTSINEQFF
v_call: TRBV11-2; j_call: TRBJ1-3; d_call: -; clone_size: -; cdr3_nt: TGTGCCAGCAGGGAAGACCTCCGGTCCACTGGTGGAAACACCATATATTTT; cdr3_aa: CASREDLRSTGGNTIYF
v_call: TRBV5-5; j_call: TRBJ1-2; d_call: -; clone_size: -; cdr3_nt: TGTGCCAGCAGCTGGCTACTTACGGGGAACTATGGCTACACCTTC; cdr3_aa: CASSWLLTGNYGYTF